Each of the 29 T cell receptor beta chains below was sequenced from the same sample in a study of control samples from healthy donors and cancer patients. Clones were sequenced by immunoSEQ multiplex PCR, and TCRdb holds only the in-frame ones, with some missing. The top ten hold approximately 1.5% of the sample, which has about 86,000 clones, approximately 95% seen once. Sequenced sample: blood. All receptors come from a woman in her twenties or thirties in good health.

The rearrangement uses TRBV23-1 and TRBJ2-4; tentative D call: TRBD1 (7 bases). TRBV23-1 counts as an open reading frame of uncertain function. The CDR3 consists of 16 residues. V lost 1 base to trimming and J lost 4 bases, with 14 bases between them. CDR3 coding DNA: TGCGCCAGCAGTCAATTGCGGGACAGAAGAAAAAACATTCAGTACTTC. Residues: CASSQLRDRRKNIQYF.

This chain uses TRBV28 with TRBJ1-5; D is unresolved. Trimming stripped 7 bases from V and 4 bases from J, with 8 bases between. Germline V gives CDR1 MDHEN, CDR2 SYDVKM. The CDR3 contains 12 residues. Here the CDR3 reads CASTLPNQPQHF. CDR3 nucleotide sequence: TGTGCCAGCACCTTGCCTAATCAGCCCCAGCATTTT.

The chain uses TRBV11-2 and TRBJ2-2; weak D call: TRBD2 (5 bases). This CDR3 has 17 residues. V was cut by 5 bases and J by 3 bases, with 19 bases left in between. Germline CDR1 is SGHAT and CDR2 is FQNNGV. The CDR3 region is CASSQPLGEDYTGELFF. In DNA form, the CDR3 reads TGTGCCAGCAGCCAACCATTAGGTGAGGACTACACCGGGGAGCTGTTTTTT.

In DNA, the CDR3 is TGTGCCAGCAGCACACCCCCACCTTGGAGCTCCTACGAGCAGTACTTC. Its translation is CASSTPPPWSSYEQYF. The chain has TRBV28 and TRBJ2-7; D is ambiguous. CDR3 length: 16 amino acids. V shed 6 bases and J shed 0 bases, with 18 bases lying between them. Germline values: CDR1 MDHEN, CDR2 SYDVKM.

CDR3 sequence: CASSWGTGTYQETQYF. The DNA for the CDR3 is TGCGCCAGCAGCTGGGGGACAGGGACGTACCAAGAGACCCAGTACTTC. The V gene is TRBV5-1, the J gene TRBJ2-5; 9 nucleotides align to TRBD1. Germline CDR1 SGHRS, CDR2 YFSETQ. The CDR3 is made up of 16 amino acids. Trimming removed 3 bases from V and 0 bases from J; junction bases left unmatched: 6.

The chain links TRBV29-1 to TRBJ1-1; TRBD1 is a possible D gene (5 bases). The germline V gene has CDR1 SQVTM and CDR2 ANQGSEA. CDR3 size: 13 residues. V lost 6 bases and J 1 base, leaving 12 bases between the germline ends. The CDR3 nucleotides read TGCAGCGTCGCTGTGGGGGGGAACACTGAAGCTTTCTTT. As protein: CSVAVGGNTEAFF.

The chain combines TRBV11-1 with TRBJ2-1; TRBD2 is a possible D gene (5 bases). The CDR3 is made up of 16 amino acids. Germline CDR1 reads SGHAT; CDR2 reads FQDESV (reference sequence). Deletions cut 1 base from V and 5 bases from J, with 15 bases between. The CDR3 nucleotides are TGTGCCAGCAGCTTAGGACCGGGGTTGCCTAACAATGAGCAGTTCTTC. It yields the protein CASSLGPGLPNNEQFF.

CDR3 sequence reads: CASSLGLNTEAFF. CDR3 coding DNA: TGTGCCAGCAGCCTGGGATTGAACACTGAAGCTTTCTTT. The chain links TRBV27 to TRBJ1-1; the D is unclear. V shed 6 bases and J shed 0 bases, with 8 bases lying between them. From germline, CDR1 is MNHEY and CDR2 SMNVEV (reference sequence). The CDR3 runs to 13 residues.

The chain carries TRBV6-5 and TRBJ1-5, with 10 bases matching TRBD1. The germline V gene has CDR1 MNHEY and CDR2 SVGAGI. V was pared by 8 bases and J by 4 bases, with 5 bases of the junction left unmatched. The CDR3 loop spans 14 amino acids. The CDR3 region is CASGQGVRNQPQHF. For the CDR3, the DNA is TGTGCCAGCGGACAGGGGGTTAGGAATCAGCCCCAGCATTTT.

The J gene is TRBJ2-5, the V gene TRBV11-2; no reliable D call. Germline V CDR1 and CDR2: SGHAT, FQNNGV. The CDR3 sequence is 14 residues long. The ends were cut back, 4 bases at V and 7 bases at J, with 16 bases in the middle. Written as DNA, the CDR3 is TGTGCCAGCAGCTCCCTTATAGGCCAGCGGACCCAGTACTTC. It yields the protein CASSSLIGQRTQYF. Combining the CDR3 with reference TRBV11-2 and TRBJ2-5 gives the whole variable domain EAGVAQSPRYKIIEKRQSVAFWCNPISGHATLYWYQQILGQGPKLLIQFQNNGVVDDSQLPKDRFSAERLKGVDSTLKIQPAKLEDSAVYLCASSSLIGQRTQYFGPGTRLLVL.

V is TRBV12-3 or TRBV12-4 and J is TRBJ1-2; D remains unclear. V lost 3 bases and J lost 8, with 10 bases in between. The CDR3 totals 12 residues. The CDR3 loop reads CASSFGSRGYTF. CDR3 DNA: TGTGCCAGCAGTTTTGGCTCCAGGGGCTACACCTTC.

The chain couples TRBV11-2 to TRBJ2-1, with 10 bases lining up with TRBD1. The CDR3 is 16 amino acids. Germline lookup yields CDR1 SGHAT and CDR2 FQNNGV. With V trimmed by 2 bases and J by 7 bases, 8 bases remained unmatched. The CDR3 loop is CASSLTRDRGLNEQFF. The CDR3 DNA follows: TGTGCCAGCAGCTTAACCCGGGACAGGGGATTGAATGAGCAGTTCTTC.

In nucleotides, the CDR3 is TGTGCCAGCAGACCAACAGGGGCCTTGAACACCGGGGAGCTGTTTTTT. Protein product: CASRPTGALNTGELFF. The chain recombines TRBV11-3 with TRBJ2-2, with TRBD1 matching over 7 bases. The CDR3 has 16 residues. Germline CDR1 reads SGHNT; CDR2 reads YENEEA. The trim removed 6 bases at V and 1 base at J, leaving 8 bases unmatched.

This chain connects TRBV5-1 to TRBJ2-2; TRBD1 might be the D (5 bases). Germline V lookup: CDR1 SGHRS, CDR2 YFSETQ. V lost 4 bases, J lost 8 bases, and 9 bases lay in between. The CDR3 covers 12 residues. In DNA, the CDR3 is TGCGCCAGCAGCGCATCAGGGGGGGAGCTGTTTTTT. This gives the protein CASSASGGELFF.

This sequence joins TRBV27 and TRBJ2-7, with D hard to call. The CDR3 loop spans 16 amino acids. Trimming cost V 6 bases and J 0 bases, with 18 bases left between them. Germline-derived CDR1 and CDR2 are MNHEY and SMNVEV (reference sequence). The CDR3 is CASSSVGTDYSYEQYF. The CDR3 DNA is TGTGCCAGCAGCTCTGTGGGAACGGATTACTCCTACGAGCAGTACTTC.

The genes are TRBV7-9 and TRBJ1-5, with a tentative D call TRBD1 (5 bases). V was cut by 4 bases and J by 4 bases, with 17 bases left in between. The CDR3 has 16 amino acids. Germline V CDR1 and CDR2: SEHNR, FQNEAQ (reference sequence). The CDR3 DNA is TGTGCCAGCAGCTCGTACCGGGACGGACCTAATCAGCCCCAGCATTTT. As protein: CASSSYRDGPNQPQHF.

This clone was observed a single time. The chain is built from TRBV19 and TRBJ1-1; TRBD1 agrees at 8 bases. The ends lost 5 bases at V and 5 bases at J; junction bases unmatched: 7. The CDR3 contains 14 residues. CDR1 LNHDA and CDR2 SQIVND come from the germline V gene (reference sequence). CDR3 loop: CASSLDRALTEAFF. CDR3 DNA: TGTGCCAGTAGTTTGGACAGGGCTCTAACTGAAGCTTTCTTT.

With respect to this clone: A read error may be the cause here, since a much bigger clone is one base away. The chain combines TRBV28 with TRBJ2-3, with unresolved D. The CDR3 totals 12 residues. Germline-derived CDR1 and CDR2 are MDHEN and SYDVKM. V gave up 1 base and J gave up 4 bases, with 3 bases separating them. Here the CDR3 reads CASSLLPDTQYF. The CDR3 nucleotides read TGTGCCAGCAGTTTATTACCAGATACGCAGTATTTT. Full variable domain (rest looked up from reference TRBV28 and TRBJ2-3): DVKVTQSSRYLVKRTGEKVFLECVQDMDHENMFWYRQDPGLGLRLIYFSYDVKMKEKGDIPEGYSVSREKKERFSLILESASTNQTSMYLCASSLLPDTQYFGPGTRLTVL.

The sample holds one count of this clone. The V call is TRBV7-8, the J call TRBJ1-1; D ambiguous. The germline V and J ends were trimmed by 0 bases and 0 bases, with 5 bases remaining between them. The germline V gene encodes CDR1 SGHVS and CDR2 FQNEAQ. The CDR3 sequence is 14 residues long. This chain's CDR3 is CASSLASLNTEAFF. The CDR3 region has the DNA TGTGCCAGCAGCTTAGCGTCTCTGAACACTGAAGCTTTCTTT.

The genes are TRBV5-5 and TRBJ1-1, with D possibly matching TRBD1 (5 bases). The CDR3 consists of 18 residues. The germline CDR1 and CDR2 sequences are SGHKS and YYEKEE (reference sequence). V dropped 4 bases and J dropped 0 bases, with 22 bases sitting between them. CDR3: CASSVNNWGSSLNTEAFF. The CDR3 nucleotides are TGTGCCAGCAGCGTTAATAACTGGGGGAGTTCCCTGAACACTGAAGCTTTCTTT. Based on the CDR3 plus reference TRBV5-5 and TRBJ1-1, the full variable domain is DAGVTQSPTHLIKTRGQQVTLRCSPISGHKSVSWYQQVLGQGPQFIFQYYEKEERGRGNFPDRFSARQFPNYSSELNVNALLLGDSALYLCASSVNNWGSSLNTEAFFGQGTRLTVV.

The rearrangement links TRBV4-1 to TRBJ1-5; D gene unclear. CDR3 size: 15 residues. Trimming pared 1 base from V and 5 bases from J, leaving 12 bases between. Looked up from germline, CDR1 is MGHRA and CDR2 is YSYEKL. In DNA, the CDR3 is TGCGCCAGCAGCCAAGTCCGGGCCGGGGATCAGCCCCAGCATTTT. Its protein is CASSQVRAGDQPQHF.

The chain uses TRBV11-2 and TRBJ2-1; 13 nucleotides align to TRBD2. Germline CDR1 reads SGHAT; CDR2 reads FQNNGV. The trim removed 5 bases at V and 1 base at J, leaving 8 bases unmatched. This CDR3 spans 18 amino acids. The DNA of the CDR3 is TGTGCCAGCAGCCCGGGACTAGCGGGATATGGGTCCTACAATGAGCAGTTCTTC. It codes for CASSPGLAGYGSYNEQFF.

The chain links TRBV11-3 to TRBJ2-1; no clear D. The CDR3 runs to 15 residues. Germline V gene lookup returns CDR1 SGHNT and CDR2 YENEEA. Trimming took 1 base from V and 4 from J, leaving 11 bases between them. CDR3 nucleotide sequence: TGTGCCAGCAGCTTAGGTAGAGTGCTGTACAATGAGCAGTTCTTC. Amino acid sequence: CASSLGRVLYNEQFF. Using reference TRBV11-3 and TRBJ2-1 for the parts outside the CDR3, the full variable domain is EAGVVQSPRYKIIEKKQPVAFWCNPISGHNTLYWYLQNLGQGPELLIRYENEEAVDDSQLPKDRFSAERLKGVDSTLKIQPAELGDSAVYLCASSLGRVLYNEQFFGPGTRLTVL.

This chain connects TRBV5-4 to TRBJ2-7, with D possibly TRBD1 on 6 matching bases. The V end lost 4 bases, the J end lost 5 bases, and 13 bases lay between the germline ends. Germline V CDR1 and CDR2: SGHNT, YYREEE (reference sequence). There are 13 residues in the CDR3. The CDR3 loop is CASSTQGTDEQYF. The CDR3 nucleotides read TGTGCCAGCAGCACGCAGGGGACCGACGAGCAGTACTTC.

The chain has TRBV5-1 and TRBJ1-6; D is undetermined. The CDR3 is made up of 13 amino acids. The V and J ends lost 6 bases and 9 bases respectively, with 13 bases between them. Germline V gives CDR1 SGHRS, CDR2 YFSETQ. The CDR3 nucleotides are TGCGCCAGCACCAGACAAGGTACTTCACCCCTCCACTTT. Encoded protein: CASTRQGTSPLHF.

This chain connects TRBV5-1 to TRBJ2-2, with no clear D. Trimming took 6 bases from V and 1 from J, leaving 10 bases between them. This CDR3 spans 14 amino acids. Germline CDR1 and CDR2: SGHRS and YFSETQ. This chain's CDR3 is CASTPVRNTGELFF. CDR3 DNA: TGCGCCAGCACCCCGGTCCGGAACACCGGGGAGCTGTTTTTT.

The chain recombines TRBV6-5 with TRBJ1-2; D may be TRBD1 (5 bases). The CDR3 length is 11 residues. Trimming stripped 6 bases from V and 5 bases from J, with 7 bases between. Germline CDR1 is MNHEY and CDR2 is SVGAGI. The CDR3 nucleotides read TGTGCCAGCAGCTCAGGGTATGGCTACACCTTC. It encodes CASSSGYGYTF.

This chain connects TRBV19 to TRBJ1-1; 9 bases map to TRBD1. Germline CDR1 LNHDA, CDR2 SQIVND (reference sequence). This CDR3 is built from 17 residues. The junction had 10 bases not matched to a gene; V was cut back by 5 bases and J by 0 bases. The CDR3 coding sequence is TGTGCCAGTAGTGTTACAGGGGGCCAATTTATGAACACTGAAGCTTTCTTT. Translating gives CASSVTGGQFMNTEAFF.

This clone was seen just once. This rearrangement joins TRBV9 to TRBJ1-1; D is unresolved. V gave up 4 bases and J gave up 0 bases, with 4 bases separating them. The germline CDR1 and CDR2 sequences are SGDLS and YYNGEE. The CDR3 is 12 residues long. The CDR3 here is CASSPVNTEAFF. The CDR3 region has the DNA TGTGCCAGCAGCCCAGTGAACACTGAAGCTTTCTTT. Drawing the rest from reference TRBV9 and TRBJ1-1, the complete variable domain is DSGVTQTPKHLITATGQRVTLRCSPRSGDLSVYWYQQSLDQGLQFLIQYYNGEERAKGNILERFSAQQFPDLHSELNLSSLELGDSALYFCASSPVNTEAFFGQGTRLTVV.